These 28 T cell receptor beta chains were sequenced from one sample in a study of T cell responses to AZD1222 COVID-19 vaccine. The repertoire was sequenced with immunoSEQ multiplex PCR; TCRdb's copy has only in-frame clones and lacks some. The sample contains some 92,000 clones, 91% of which appear only once. Sequencing was performed on peripheral blood, taken on day 0 of AZD1222 vaccination. The receptors were sampled from an adult in good health.

This sequence joins TRBV9 and TRBJ1-3, with D possibly matching TRBD1 (5 bases). The CDR3 is made up of 15 amino acids. The V gene's germline CDR1 is SGDLS and CDR2 YYNGEE. Trimming left V 4 bases short and J 3 bases short, with 14 bases between. This chain's CDR3 is CASSFSGMVGNTIYF. The CDR3 DNA is TGTGCCAGCAGCTTCTCAGGGATGGTTGGAAACACCATATATTTT.

CDR3 sequence reads: CAWSVGRLEQYF. CDR3 in DNA: TGTGCCTGGAGTGTAGGCAGATTAGAGCAGTACTTC. The rearrangement uses TRBV30 and TRBJ2-7; D remains ambiguous. Germline-derived CDR1 and CDR2 are GTSNPN and SVGIG (reference sequence). CDR3 length equals 12 residues. Trimming took off 0 bases at V and 7 bases at J, with 10 bases between the two ends.

The chain uses TRBV7-3 and TRBJ2-5; 9 nucleotides align to TRBD2. Germline assignment: CDR1 SGHTA and CDR2 FQGTGA. This CDR3 is built from 20 residues. J gave up 4 bases and V 2 bases, and 20 bases lay outside the gene matches. CDR3 region: CASSLAPPSSAGGHGETQYF. CDR3 DNA sequence: TGTGCCAGCAGCTTAGCGCCCCCGTCTTCGGCGGGGGGGCATGGAGAGACCCAGTACTTC.

J is TRBJ2-3 and V is TRBV6-4; 7 bases match TRBD2. Germline CDR1 MRHNA, CDR2 SNTAGT. The CDR3 is made up of 15 amino acids. The J segment lost 1 base and the V segment lost 6 bases, leaving 7 bases of the junction unmatched. CDR3 sequence reads: CASSRTSLRTDTQYF. CDR3 sequence (DNA): TGTGCCAGCAGCAGGACTAGTTTACGCACAGATACGCAGTATTTT.

The chain links TRBV19 to TRBJ2-4; D is possibly TRBD2 (6 bases). V was clipped by 5 bases and J by 1 base, with 9 bases between them. The CDR3 totals 14 residues. The germline V gene has CDR1 LNHDA and CDR2 SQIVND (reference sequence). The CDR3 DNA follows: TGTGCCAGTAGTTCGGGGGATGCCAAAAACATTCAGTACTTC. This gives the protein CASSSGDAKNIQYF. Complete variable domain (other parts from reference TRBV19 and TRBJ2-4): DGGITQSPKYLFRKEGQNVTLSCEQNLNHDAMYWYRQDPGQGLRLIYYSQIVNDFQKGDIAEGYSVSREKKESFPLTVTSAQKNPTAFYLCASSSGDAKNIQYFGAGTRLSVL.

The rearrangement links TRBV7-2 to TRBJ1-5, with 10 nucleotides matching TRBD1. The CDR3 extends over 16 amino acids. CDR1 SGHTA and CDR2 FQGNSA come from the germline V gene. The J segment lost 4 bases and the V segment lost 1 base, leaving 4 bases of the junction unmatched. The CDR3 protein is CASSLEGQGWNQPQHF. The DNA for the CDR3 is TGTGCCAGCAGCTTAGAGGGACAGGGGTGGAATCAGCCCCAGCATTTT. Drawing the rest from reference TRBV7-2 and TRBJ1-5, the complete variable domain is GAGVSQSPSNKVTEKGKDVELRCDPISGHTALYWYRQSLGQGLEFLIYFQGNSAPDKSGLPSDRFSAERTGGSVSTLTIQRTQQEDSAVYLCASSLEGQGWNQPQHFGDGTRLSIL.

This clone has just one count. The gene calls are TRBV9 and TRBJ1-1, with D tentatively TRBD1 (6 bases). This CDR3 is built from 15 residues. Trimming took 4 bases from V and 0 from J, leaving 13 bases between them. Germline CDR1 reads SGDLS; CDR2 reads YYNGEE. DNA of the CDR3: TGTGCCAGCAGCAAAAGACAGGCGATGAACACTGAAGCTTTCTTT. Translated, it gives CASSKRQAMNTEAFF. Looking up the rest from reference TRBV9 and TRBJ1-1 gives the full variable domain: DSGVTQTPKHLITATGQRVTLRCSPRSGDLSVYWYQQSLDQGLQFLIQYYNGEERAKGNILERFSAQQFPDLHSELNLSSLELGDSALYFCASSKRQAMNTEAFFGQGTRLTVV.

The rearrangement links TRBV24-1 to TRBJ1-2, with D possibly TRBD1 on 6 matching bases. Trimming took 0 bases from V and 4 from J, leaving 14 bases between them. The germline gives CDR1 KGHDR, CDR2 SFDVKD. The CDR3 loop spans 16 amino acids. The CDR3 DNA follows: TGTGCCACCAGTGATTTGGGGAGGGGGTCTAGCTATGGCTACACCTTC. It yields the protein CATSDLGRGSSYGYTF.

This clone was detected only once. J is TRBJ2-2 and V is TRBV30; D might be TRBD1 (5 bases). The germline gives CDR1 GTSNPN, CDR2 SVGIG (reference sequence). The V end was cut by 1 base, the J end by 5 bases, with 8 bases between. CDR3 length: 13 amino acids. The DNA for the CDR3 is TGTGCCTGGAGTGCAGGGATAACCGGGGAGCTGTTTTTT. Translating it yields CAWSAGITGELFF.

The chain has TRBV7-2 and TRBJ1-6; TRBD1 agrees at 11 bases. The germline V gene encodes CDR1 SGHTA and CDR2 FQGNSA. V dropped 3 bases and J dropped 10; count of bases not matched to a gene: 2. This CDR3 region has 14 residues. This CDR3 is CASSLGQGDSPLHF. CDR3 nucleotide sequence: TGTGCCAGCAGCTTGGGACAGGGGGACTCACCCCTCCACTTT.

V is TRBV7-9 and J is TRBJ2-5; D might be TRBD2 (5 bases). Trimming pared 5 bases from V and 4 bases from J, leaving 14 bases between. The germline CDR1 and CDR2 sequences are SEHNR and FQNEAQ (reference sequence). This CDR3 spans 14 amino acids. The CDR3 here is CASSPPGERETQYF. The CDR3, as DNA: TGTGCCAGCAGCCCCCCCGGGGAGCGAGAGACCCAGTACTTC.

The chain uses TRBV7-9 and TRBJ1-6; 7 bases are a match to TRBD1. CDR3 length equals 14 residues. V trimming: 0 bases; J trimming: 10 bases; junction bases outside the gene matches: 3. Germline CDR1 is SEHNR and CDR2 is FQNEAQ (reference sequence). The CDR3 nucleotides read TGTGCCAGCAGCTTAGCCGGGGACAGCTCACCCCTCCACTTT. Amino acid sequence: CASSLAGDSSPLHF.

Only one count was recorded for this clone. One end of the junction is discordant with germline, which a read error may explain. This chain connects TRBV7-7 to TRBJ2-1; TRBD2 is a possible D gene (6 bases). The germline V gene has CDR1 SSHAT and CDR2 FNYEAQ (reference sequence). The CDR3 runs to 15 residues. CDR3 nucleotide sequence: TGTGCTAGCAGCTTACGGGGAGGAGCCTACAATGAGCAGTTCTTC. It specifies CASSLRGGAYNEQFF.

The chain recombines TRBV9 with TRBJ1-6; TRBD1 matches 7 bases. CDR3 length: 15 residues. CDR1 is SGDLS, CDR2 YYNGEE, per germline. Trimming cost V 3 bases and J 3 bases; bases outside gene matches: 3. For the CDR3, the DNA is TGTGCCAGCAGCGCAGGGACAGACTATAATTCACCCCTCCACTTT. Its protein product is CASSAGTDYNSPLHF.

This clone was seen a few times. The chain links TRBV29-1 to TRBJ1-2; D not resolved. This CDR3 has 11 amino acids. Trimming shortened V by 8 bases and J by 8 bases, and 15 bases separated the two germline ends. CDR1 is SQVTM, CDR2 ANQGSEA, per germline. The CDR3 DNA follows: TGCAGCCTCGCTTCGGGGAGCGGCTACACCTTC. Amino acid sequence: CSLASGSGYTF.

The chain is built from TRBV20-1 and TRBJ2-1; D remains unclear. CDR3 length: 11 residues. Per the germline V gene, CDR1 is DFQATT and CDR2 is SNEGSKA (reference sequence). V lost 3 bases and J 9 bases, leaving 9 bases between the germline ends. DNA of the CDR3: TGCAGTGCTAGTCCGGTTAGTGAGCAGTTCTTC. Protein product: CSASPVSEQFF.

This chain connects TRBV20-1 to TRBJ2-7; D not certain. This CDR3 has 10 amino acids. Germline V gives CDR1 DFQATT, CDR2 SNEGSKA (reference sequence). V was clipped by 6 bases and J by 3 bases, with 6 bases between them. CDR3 nucleotides: TGCAGTGCCACAGACTACGAGCAGTACTTC. This codes for CSATDYEQYF.

This chain connects TRBV3-1 (or the pseudogene TRBV3-2) to TRBJ2-1; tentatively, D is TRBD2 (6 bases). The CDR3 length is 15 residues. Germline V gene lookup returns CDR1 LGHDT and CDR2 YNNKEL (reference sequence). V was clipped by 3 bases and J by 7 bases, with 16 bases between them. CDR3 sequence: CASSQIRRGRNEQFF. The CDR3 DNA follows: TGTGCCAGCAGCCAGATTCGGAGGGGCAGGAATGAGCAGTTCTTC.

The chain recombines TRBV9 with TRBJ1-5; tentatively, D is TRBD1 (5 bases). CDR3 size: 13 residues. Germline V CDR1 and CDR2: SGDLS, YYNGEE. V was clipped by 7 bases and J by 6 bases, with 14 bases between them. The CDR3 region has the DNA TGTGCCAGCCTAGGGACCCTACCTCAGCCCCAGCATTTT. It encodes CASLGTLPQPQHF.

CDR3 sequence (DNA): TGTGCCAGTCATGACAGGGGGTCGGAGCCCCAGCATTTT. Translation gives CASHDRGSEPQHF. The chain carries TRBV12-3 or TRBV12-4 and TRBJ1-5, with 9 positions matching TRBD1. The length of the CDR3 is 13 residues. V lost 9 bases and J lost 8; bases outside the gene matches: 8.

The V call is TRBV10-1, the J call TRBJ1-5; D is possibly TRBD1 (6 bases). This CDR3 has 16 amino acids. The germline V gene encodes CDR1 WNHNN and CDR2 SYGVQD (reference sequence). V was shortened by 10 bases and J by 5 bases, with 24 bases between the two germline ends. The CDR3 DNA reads TGCGCCAAAAGGCCGGTGGGACAAGGTTTGTATCAGCCCCAGCATTTT. Encoded protein: CAKRPVGQGLYQPQHF.

The V gene is TRBV9, the J gene TRBJ1-1, with a weak D call TRBD1 (5 bases). This CDR3 contains 15 residues. Germline values: CDR1 SGDLS, CDR2 YYNGEE. Trimming took off 0 bases at V and 4 bases at J, with 13 bases between the two ends. CDR3: CASSVGYRLGTEAFF. CDR3 in DNA: TGTGCCAGCAGCGTAGGGTACAGGTTAGGCACTGAAGCTTTCTTT.

The chain has TRBV11-2 and TRBJ1-6; D perhaps matches TRBD1 (6 bases). CDR3 length: 19 residues. The germline gives CDR1 SGHAT, CDR2 FQNNGV. The V end lost 5 bases, the J end lost 0 bases, and 20 bases lay between the germline ends. The CDR3 nucleotides are TGTGCCAGCAGCCCCGGGGGCAGTAGCCTGAGCTCCTATAATTCACCCCTCCACTTT. It yields the protein CASSPGGSSLSSYNSPLHF.

J is TRBJ1-3 and V is TRBV15; D is unresolved. CDR1 and CDR2 from the germline V gene are LNHNV and YYDKDF (reference sequence). Trimming pared 0 bases from V and 1 base from J, leaving 7 bases between. The CDR3 consists of 15 residues. CDR3 nucleotides: TGTGCCACCAGCAGAGATACGGGTTCTGGAAACACCATATATTTT. Its translation is CATSRDTGSGNTIYF.

The chain combines TRBV4-2 with TRBJ2-1, with 7 nucleotides matching TRBD2. V was clipped by 1 base and J by 0 bases; unmatched bases: 9. This CDR3 has 18 residues. Germline CDR1 is LGHNA and CDR2 is YNFKEQ. Here the CDR3 reads CASSQAGTGLVSYNEQFF. As DNA, the CDR3 is TGTGCCAGCAGCCAAGCAGGTACCGGACTAGTCTCCTACAATGAGCAGTTCTTC.

CDR3 DNA sequence: TGTGCCTGGGACAGGGCGATGAATCAGCCCCAGCATTTT. It is translated as CAWDRAMNQPQHF. V is TRBV30 and J is TRBJ1-5; 7 positions match TRBD1. The CDR3 contains 13 residues. Germline CDR1 and CDR2: GTSNPN and SVGIG (reference sequence). Unmatched junction bases numbered 5, after V lost 5 bases and J lost 4 bases. The complete variable domain, with remaining parts taken from reference TRBV30 and TRBJ1-5, reads SQTIHQWPATLVQPVGSPLSLECTVEGTSNPNLYWYRQAAGRGLQLLFYSVGIGQISSEVPQNLSASRPQDRQFILSSKKLLLSDSGFYLCAWDRAMNQPQHFGDGTRLSIL.

V gene TRBV6-6 combines with J gene TRBJ1-4; 7 bases are shared with TRBD1. After removal of 7 bases from V and 8 bases from J, the junction contained 10 bases not matched to a gene. Germline V gene lookup returns CDR1 MNHNY and CDR2 SVGAGI (reference sequence). This CDR3 spans 14 amino acids. CDR3 sequence (DNA): TGTGCCAGCAACCCCCAACAGGGGTACGAAAAACTGTTTTTT. Amino acid sequence: CASNPQQGYEKLFF.

V gene TRBV5-1 combines with J gene TRBJ2-1; 12 nucleotides line up with TRBD1. Germline lookup yields CDR1 SGHRS and CDR2 YFSETQ. With 3 bases clipped from V and 2 bases from J, the junction kept 6 bases outside the gene matches. This CDR3 comprises 17 residues. In DNA, the CDR3 is TGCGCCAGCAGCTGGGGGACAGGGGGCGACCCCTACAATGAGCAGTTCTTC. Translated, it gives CASSWGTGGDPYNEQFF.